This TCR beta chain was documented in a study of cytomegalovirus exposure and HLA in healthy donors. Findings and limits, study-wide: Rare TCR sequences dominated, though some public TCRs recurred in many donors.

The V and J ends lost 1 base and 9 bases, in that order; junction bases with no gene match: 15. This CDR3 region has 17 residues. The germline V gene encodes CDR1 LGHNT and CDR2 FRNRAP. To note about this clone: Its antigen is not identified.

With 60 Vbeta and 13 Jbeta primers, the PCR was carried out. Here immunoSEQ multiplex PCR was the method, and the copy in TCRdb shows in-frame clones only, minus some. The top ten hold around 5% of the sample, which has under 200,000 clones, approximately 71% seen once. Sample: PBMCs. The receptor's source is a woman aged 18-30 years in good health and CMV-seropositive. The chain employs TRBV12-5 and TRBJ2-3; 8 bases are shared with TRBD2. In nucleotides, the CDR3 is TGTGCTAGTGGTTTGGCACAAAGCGGGGGATCGTGGGAGACGCAGTATTTT. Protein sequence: CASGLAQSGGSWETQYF.